One sample yielded the 17 T cell receptor beta chains listed below, sequenced in a study of cytomegalovirus exposure and HLA in healthy donors. Primers included in the PCR were 60 Vbeta and 13 Jbeta primers. The method was immunoSEQ multiplex PCR; TCRdb's version includes in-frame clones alone and lacks a portion of them. The sample yields more than 65,000 clones, nearly 80% seen once. The source material was PBMCs. The receptors were gathered from a female donor in good health and CMV-seronegative.

The V and J genes are TRBV7-2 and TRBJ1-3, with unresolved D. V was cut by 1 base and J by 0 bases, with 13 bases left in between. The CDR3 consists of 17 residues. Per the germline V gene, CDR1 is SGHTA and CDR2 is FQGNSA. CDR3 nucleotide sequence: TGTGCCAGCAGCTTAGGGGCGGGCCCAGGCTCTGGAAACACCATATATTTT. The encoded protein is CASSLGAGPGSGNTIYF. Complete variable domain (other parts from reference TRBV7-2 and TRBJ1-3): GAGVSQSPSNKVTEKGKDVELRCDPISGHTALYWYRQSLGQGLEFLIYFQGNSAPDKSGLPSDRFSAERTGGSVSTLTIQRTQQEDSAVYLCASSLGAGPGSGNTIYFGEGSWLTVV.

V gene TRBV5-1 combines with J gene TRBJ1-4, with D possibly matching TRBD1 (6 bases). This CDR3 region has 16 residues. With 3 bases removed from V and 3 bases from J, the gap between germline ends came to 15 bases. In germline, CDR1 is SGHRS, CDR2 YFSETQ. In DNA, the CDR3 is TGCGCCAGCAGCTGGGGACAACGGAGCTCTAATGAAAAACTGTTTTTT. It encodes CASSWGQRSSNEKLFF.

V gene TRBV6-5 combines with J gene TRBJ2-7; TRBD2 aligns across 12 bases. The CDR3 covers 13 residues. Trimming cost V 8 bases and J 6 bases; bases outside gene matches: 5. Germline assignment: CDR1 MNHEY and CDR2 SVGAGI. The CDR3: CASGLAGTGEQYF. DNA of the CDR3: TGTGCCAGCGGACTAGCGGGAACGGGCGAGCAGTACTTC.

The J gene is TRBJ2-3, the V gene TRBV5-6; TRBD1 matches 7 bases. Germline CDR1 and CDR2: SGHDT and YYEEEE. The CDR3 is made up of 13 amino acids. Trimming at V came to 2 bases and at J to 5 bases, leaving 2 bases not matched to a gene. Written as DNA, the CDR3 is TGTGCCAGCAGCTTCACAGGGGTAGATACGCAGTATTTT. Translating it yields CASSFTGVDTQYF.

The rearrangement uses TRBV19 and TRBJ2-2; D call uncertain. V was cut by 3 bases and J by 8 bases, with 16 bases left in between. This CDR3 has 15 amino acids. Per germline, CDR1 LNHDA and CDR2 SQIVND (reference sequence). The CDR3 coding sequence is TGTGCCAGTAGTATGTGGCAGGCTGATGGTGGGGAGCTGTTTTTT. As protein: CASSMWQADGGELFF.

This clone was recorded once. J is TRBJ2-5 and V is TRBV5-1; TRBD2 agrees at 11 bases. The J segment lost 3 bases and the V segment lost 6 bases, leaving 7 bases of the junction unmatched. The germline CDR1 and CDR2 sequences are SGHRS and YFSETQ. This CDR3 is built from 15 residues. The CDR3 here is CASTGTSGMKETQYF. CDR3 coding DNA: TGCGCCAGCACCGGGACTAGCGGTATGAAAGAGACCCAGTACTTC.

The chain joins TRBV10-3 to TRBJ1-2, with unresolved D. This CDR3 has 14 amino acids. Germline CDR1 reads ENHRY; CDR2 reads SYGVKD. V lost 0 bases and J lost 7, with 12 bases in between. The DNA for the CDR3 is TGTGCCATCAGTGAGTCTGGGCACCTCGGTGGCTACACCTTC. Translation: CAISESGHLGGYTF.

The table lists this clone with a few counts. The chain combines TRBV4-3 with TRBJ1-1, with D unresolved. CDR3 length: 15 residues. V shed 0 bases and J shed 2 bases, with 10 bases lying between them. The germline CDR1 and CDR2 sequences are LGHNA and YSLEER. The CDR3 loop is CASSQDMVVNTEAFF. CDR3 DNA sequence: TGCGCCAGCAGCCAAGACATGGTAGTTAACACTGAAGCTTTCTTT.

This chain joins TRBV28 and TRBJ2-7; 9 nucleotides match TRBD2. Germline CDR1 and CDR2: MDHEN and SYDVKM. The ends lost 7 bases at V and 2 bases at J; junction bases unmatched: 6. CDR3 length: 14 residues. The CDR3 protein is CASTSGTSTYEQYF. CDR3 nucleotide sequence: TGTGCCAGCACATCCGGGACTAGCACCTACGAGCAGTACTTC.

V usage is TRBV5-1 and J usage is TRBJ2-5; a possible D gene is TRBD1 (6 bases). Trimming left V 4 bases short and J 1 base short, with 17 bases between. Germline V CDR1 and CDR2: SGHRS, YFSETQ. This CDR3 comprises 16 residues. The CDR3 here is CASSQQPGTPQETQYF. CDR3 coding DNA: TGCGCCAGCAGCCAGCAGCCTGGGACACCCCAAGAGACCCAGTACTTC. Using reference TRBV5-1 and TRBJ2-5 for the parts outside the CDR3, the full variable domain is KAGVTQTPRYLIKTRGQQVTLSCSPISGHRSVSWYQQTPGQGLQFLFEYFSETQRNKGNFPGRFSGRQFSNSRSEMNVSTLELGDSALYLCASSQQPGTPQETQYFGPGTRLLVL.

The rearrangement links TRBV4-3 to TRBJ2-7; a possible D gene is TRBD2 (8 bases). The CDR3 loop spans 22 amino acids. The V end lost 0 bases, the J end lost 1 base, and 31 bases lay between the germline ends. Germline CDR1 reads LGHNA; CDR2 reads YSLEER. The DNA of the CDR3 is TGCGCCAGCAGCCAAGATAGCGGAGGGACAGTTCTTGCGCGGGGGGTATCCTACGAGCAGTACTTC. Translating it yields CASSQDSGGTVLARGVSYEQYF.

The chain employs TRBV5-8 and TRBJ2-7; 9 nucleotides line up with TRBD1. The germline V gene encodes CDR1 SGHTS and CDR2 YDEGEE. This CDR3 contains 12 residues. V shed 5 bases, J shed 7 bases, and the junction held 4 bases outside the gene matches. The CDR3 nucleotides are TGTGCCAGCAGTTACGGGACAGGGGAGCAGTACTTC. Encoded protein: CASSYGTGEQYF.

This sequence joins TRBV5-4 and TRBJ2-2, with TRBD2 matching 9 bases. The V gene end was trimmed by 0 bases and the J gene end by 5 bases; junction bases not matched to a gene: 5. There are 16 residues in the CDR3. CDR1 SGHNT and CDR2 YYREEE come from the germline V gene (reference sequence). As DNA, the CDR3 is TGTGCCAGCAGCTTGGGAGGAGCGGGAGGTACCGGGGAGCTGTTTTTT. This encodes CASSLGGAGGTGELFF.

CDR3 nucleotide sequence: TGCGCCAGCAGCTTGGGGGGACAGGGCTACGAGCAGTACTTC. It is translated as CASSLGGQGYEQYF. This chain joins TRBV5-1 and TRBJ2-7; 9 nucleotides match TRBD1. The CDR3 runs to 14 residues. Per the germline V gene, CDR1 is SGHRS and CDR2 is YFSETQ. V dropped 0 bases and J dropped 3; count of bases not matched to a gene: 1.

This clone was seen a handful of times. The J gene is TRBJ1-2, the V gene TRBV28; D ambiguous. Germline V gene sequence: CDR1 MDHEN, CDR2 SYDVKM. V gave up 5 bases and J gave up 5 bases, with 6 bases separating them. This CDR3 comprises 11 residues. CDR3 amino acids: CASSLTYGYTF. As DNA, the CDR3 is TGTGCCAGCAGTCTGACTTATGGCTACACCTTC.

This clone was observed a handful of times. The chain recombines TRBV6-6 with TRBJ1-5; D remains ambiguous. Deletions cut 2 bases from V and 1 base from J, with 6 bases between. The V gene's germline CDR1 is MNHNY and CDR2 SVGAGI (reference sequence). The CDR3 runs to 14 residues. CDR3: CASSYGGSNQPQHF. The CDR3 nucleotides read TGTGCCAGCAGTTACGGCGGAAGCAATCAGCCCCAGCATTTT.

The chain has TRBV6-5 and TRBJ1-1, with D tentatively TRBD1 (5 bases). This CDR3 is 11 amino acids long. Germline V gives CDR1 MNHEY, CDR2 SVGAGI. Trimming left V 2 bases short and J 11 bases short, with 9 bases between. The CDR3: CASSYGKGAFF. As DNA, the CDR3 is TGTGCCAGCAGTTACGGGAAGGGGGCTTTCTTT.